These 23 T cell receptor beta chains were all obtained from the same sample, sequenced in a study of early stage breast cancer tumors. Sequencing was performed with immunoSEQ multiplex PCR; in TCRdb, only in-frame clones are kept and a portion is missing. The sample has almost 55,000 clones; about 93% are singletons. The sequencing sample was made of blood. These receptors originate from a person between 65 and 79 years old with breast cancer.

This chain uses TRBV7-8 with TRBJ2-4; D gene unclear. The CDR3 sequence is 13 residues long. Trimming took 2 bases from V and 7 from J, leaving 9 bases between them. Germline V gene data show CDR1 as SGHVS and CDR2 as FQNEAQ. CDR3 protein: CASSLRVRNIQYF. The CDR3 DNA reads as TGTGCCAGCAGCTTACGGGTTCGCAACATTCAGTACTTC.

This clone was seen more than once but under ten times. The rearrangement joins TRBV30 to TRBJ1-2, with TRBD1 matching 8 bases. CDR1 is GTSNPN and CDR2 is SVGIG in the germline V gene (reference sequence). With 5 bases clipped from V and 5 bases from J, the junction kept 7 bases outside the gene matches. The CDR3 sequence is 13 residues long. The DNA of the CDR3 is TGTGCCTGGGGCCGGGACAGGCCATATGGCTACACCTTC. This sequence encodes CAWGRDRPYGYTF. Supplemented by reference TRBV30 and TRBJ1-2, the full variable domain reads SQTIHQWPATLVQPVGSPLSLECTVEGTSNPNLYWYRQAAGRGLQLLFYSVGIGQISSEVPQNLSASRPQDRQFILSSKKLLLSDSGFYLCAWGRDRPYGYTFGSGTRLTVV.

This clone was recorded only once. The same CDR3 is also encoded by other DNA sequences in this sample. The chain links TRBV5-1 to TRBJ2-2, with 12 bases aligning to TRBD2. CDR1 is SGHRS and CDR2 is YFSETQ in the germline V gene. The CDR3 consists of 17 residues. J gave up 0 bases and V 4 bases, and 4 bases lay outside the gene matches. CDR3 bases: TGCGCCAGCAGCCTAAGGACTAGCGGGGCGAACACCGGGGAGCTGTTTTTT. Amino acids: CASSLRTSGANTGELFF.

The gene calls are TRBV4-1 and TRBJ2-5; 7 bases are shared with TRBD2. CDR1 is MGHRA and CDR2 is YSYEKL in the germline V gene. CDR3 size: 14 residues. J lost 5 bases, V lost 4 bases, and 7 bases had no gene match. The CDR3 is CASSLGLGGETQYF. CDR3 DNA sequence: TGCGCCAGCAGCCTAGGGCTCGGGGGGGAGACCCAGTACTTC.

The chain is built from TRBV6-5 and TRBJ2-7, with TRBD2 as a possible D gene (5 bases). V lost 0 bases and J 3 bases, leaving 9 bases between the germline ends. Germline values: CDR1 MNHEY, CDR2 SVGAGI. This CDR3 comprises 14 residues. The CDR3 sequence: CASSYSMGVYEQYF. The DNA for the CDR3 is TGTGCCAGCAGTTACTCGATGGGAGTCTACGAGCAGTACTTC.

This clone was detected only once. The chain couples TRBV14 to TRBJ2-1, with D possibly being TRBD2 (5 bases). Germline lookup yields CDR1 SGHDN and CDR2 FVKESK. CDR3 length equals 14 residues. V was trimmed by 1 base and J by 9 bases, leaving 13 bases between them. CDR3 in DNA: TGTGCCAGCAGCCAAGTCCTAGCTACGGGTGAGCAGTTCTTC. Translated: CASSQVLATGEQFF.

This chain uses TRBV11-2 with TRBJ2-5; 14 bases match TRBD2. After removal of 6 bases from V and 5 bases from J, the junction contained 8 bases not matched to a gene. Germline assignment: CDR1 SGHAT and CDR2 FQNNGV. The CDR3 has 16 amino acids. The CDR3 bases are TGTGCCAGCAGTCCGGGACTAGCGGGAGTTTTGGAGACCCAGTACTTC. Translating it yields CASSPGLAGVLETQYF.

The rearrangement joins TRBV10-3 to TRBJ2-3; TRBD1 matches at 7 bases. V gave up 8 bases and J gave up 3 bases; unmatched junction bases: 11. The CDR3 totals 15 residues. The germline V gene encodes CDR1 ENHRY and CDR2 SYGVKD. CDR3 region: CAIGVGGLKTDTQYF. The CDR3, as DNA: TGTGCCATCGGGGTAGGGGGCCTAAAAACAGATACGCAGTATTTT.

This clone was seen just once. V usage is TRBV4-1 and J usage is TRBJ1-5, with a possible D match to TRBD1 (5 bases). The CDR3 has 16 amino acids. Deletions cut 0 bases from V and 4 bases from J, with 13 bases between. CDR1 is MGHRA and CDR2 is YSYEKL in the germline V gene. CDR3 region: CASSQESSGLNQPQHF. The CDR3 DNA reads as TGCGCCAGCAGCCAAGAAAGTTCAGGGCTAAATCAGCCCCAGCATTTT.

The chain uses TRBV7-6 and TRBJ2-1, with no clear D. This CDR3 spans 11 amino acids. Between the trimmed V and J ends, which lost 5 bases and 8 bases, there was a span of 7 bases. Germline V gene sequence: CDR1 SGHVS, CDR2 FNYEAQ. The CDR3 protein is CASSLSDEQFF. DNA of the CDR3: TGTGCCAGCAGCCTTTCTGATGAGCAGTTCTTC.

This chain connects TRBV6-5 to TRBJ1-1, with D possibly matching TRBD1 (6 bases). The V and J ends lost 6 bases and 0 bases respectively, with 11 bases between them. The CDR3 covers 14 residues. Germline CDR1 reads MNHEY; CDR2 reads SVGAGI. This chain's CDR3 is CASRLGQMNTEAFF. As DNA, the CDR3 is TGTGCCAGCAGGCTGGGACAAATGAACACTGAAGCTTTCTTT.

The chain recombines TRBV18 with TRBJ2-6; 11 bases are shared with TRBD1. The germline CDR1 and CDR2 sequences are KGHSH and LQKENI. The V gene end was trimmed by 8 bases and the J gene end by 0 bases; junction bases not matched to a gene: 6. The CDR3 consists of 17 residues. CDR3 region: CASQGTGGFSGANVLTF. As DNA, the CDR3 is TGTGCCAGCCAGGGGACAGGGGGATTCTCTGGGGCCAACGTCCTGACTTTC.

This CDR3 reads CASSLVQGSAETQYF. In nucleotides, the CDR3 is TGTGCCAGCAGCTTGGTTCAGGGGTCAGCCGAGACCCAGTACTTC. The J gene is TRBJ2-5, the V gene TRBV5-6, with D maybe TRBD1 (6 bases). Deletions cut 0 bases from V and 5 bases from J, with 14 bases between. Looked up from germline, CDR1 is SGHDT and CDR2 is YYEEEE. The CDR3 extends over 15 amino acids.

This chain joins TRBV19 and TRBJ1-2; 8 bases line up with TRBD1. The V and J ends lost 10 bases and 8 bases, in that order; junction bases with no gene match: 9. In germline, CDR1 is LNHDA, CDR2 SQIVND (reference sequence). This CDR3 spans 12 amino acids. This CDR3 is CANPDREEGYTF. The CDR3 region has the DNA TGTGCCAACCCGGACAGGGAGGAAGGCTACACCTTC.

This clone has a single count. The genes are TRBV6-1 and TRBJ2-3, with D possibly TRBD1 on 5 matching bases. Trimming shortened V by 2 bases and J by 0 bases, and 9 bases separated the two germline ends. This CDR3 has 15 amino acids. Germline CDR1 is MNHNS and CDR2 is SASEGT. The DNA for the CDR3 is TGTGCCAGCAGTGAAATGCAGGGCAGCACAGATACGCAGTATTTT. It yields the protein CASSEMQGSTDTQYF.

The chain employs TRBV2 and TRBJ1-5, with D maybe TRBD1 (5 bases). CDR1 is SNHLY, CDR2 FYNNEI, per germline. Trimming removed 5 bases from V and 1 base from J, with 15 bases in between. The CDR3 totals 16 residues. The CDR3 DNA reads TGTGCCAGCAGTTCGGCGGCAGGGAACAGCAATCAGCCCCAGCATTTT. Translating gives CASSSAAGNSNQPQHF.

The genes are TRBV5-1 and TRBJ1-2; D might be TRBD1 (6 bases). The CDR3 extends over 15 amino acids. Germline CDR1 and CDR2: SGHRS and YFSETQ. Between the trimmed V and J ends, which lost 4 bases and 4 bases, there was a span of 17 bases. The CDR3 sequence is CASSPEGGRSYGYTF. The DNA for the CDR3 is TGCGCCAGCAGCCCCGAGGGGGGGCGAAGCTATGGCTACACCTTC. Combining the CDR3 with reference TRBV5-1 and TRBJ1-2 gives the whole variable domain KAGVTQTPRYLIKTRGQQVTLSCSPISGHRSVSWYQQTPGQGLQFLFEYFSETQRNKGNFPGRFSGRQFSNSRSEMNVSTLELGDSALYLCASSPEGGRSYGYTFGSGTRLTVV.

The V and J genes are TRBV7-9 and TRBJ2-7; 7 positions agree with TRBD2. After removal of 8 bases from V and 3 bases from J, the junction contained 13 bases not matched to a gene. The germline V gene encodes CDR1 SEHNR and CDR2 FQNEAQ (reference sequence). This CDR3 contains 15 residues. CDR3 loop: CASDDPAGALYEQYF. The CDR3 bases are TGTGCCAGCGATGACCCGGCGGGAGCGCTCTACGAGCAGTACTTC.

The gene calls are TRBV28 and TRBJ1-2; 8 bases match TRBD1. CDR1 MDHEN and CDR2 SYDVKM come from the germline V gene. The CDR3 consists of 13 residues. The V and J ends lost 8 bases and 1 base, in that order; junction bases with no gene match: 3. CDR3 sequence (DNA): TGTGCCAGCTACGACAGGGGTAACTATGGCTACACCTTC. It encodes CASYDRGNYGYTF.

The rearrangement uses TRBV30 and TRBJ2-7, with D perhaps TRBD2 (6 bases). CDR1 and CDR2 from the germline V gene are GTSNPN and SVGIG (reference sequence). V was clipped by 2 bases and J by 7 bases, with 12 bases between them. CDR3 length equals 12 residues. The CDR3 reads CAWSIAGREQYF. In DNA, the CDR3 is TGTGCCTGGAGTATAGCAGGGAGGGAGCAGTACTTC.

The chain has TRBV7-6 and TRBJ2-5; D might be TRBD2 (5 bases). The CDR3 contains 15 residues. Trimming took off 7 bases at V and 4 bases at J, with 19 bases between the two ends. The germline CDR1 and CDR2 sequences are SGHVS and FNYEAQ. CDR3 bases: TGTGCCAGCACCCGATCGAGCGGTAATGTAGAGACCCAGTACTTC. Protein product: CASTRSSGNVETQYF.

This clone has only one observation. The chain links TRBV7-2 to TRBJ1-5; tentatively, D is TRBD1 (5 bases). CDR3 size: 15 residues. V dropped 5 bases and J dropped 2 bases, with 13 bases sitting between them. Germline assignment: CDR1 SGHTA and CDR2 FQGNSA. As DNA, the CDR3 is TGTGCCAGCAGCGGATCGACAGCCGGCAATCAGCCCCAGCATTTT. Its protein is CASSGSTAGNQPQHF.

The gene calls are TRBV5-6 and TRBJ1-4; 8 positions agree with TRBD1. The CDR3 loop spans 14 amino acids. CDR1 SGHDT and CDR2 YYEEEE come from the germline V gene. The junction had 1 base not matched to a gene; V was cut back by 0 bases and J by 6 bases. The CDR3 DNA reads as TGTGCCAGCAGCTTGGGGACAGGGTATGAAAAACTGTTTTTT. This gives the protein CASSLGTGYEKLFF.